A selection of T cell receptor beta chains follows, all from one sample in a study of pediatric ulcerative colitis. TCRdb keeps only in-frame clones here, not all; method: immunoSEQ multiplex PCR. Of around 34,000 clones listed, 80% to 90% were seen once; the top ten hold about 1.1%. The sequenced sample was gut tissue. These receptors originate from a boy younger than 18 with mild ulcerative colitis. Both conserved end residues are part of each CDR3. Expanded clones are given a class, and other clones once, few, many or no size at all.

CDR3: CASSLVAENSPLHF
J: TRBJ1-6
V: TRBV13
length: 14
size: NA

CDR3: CASSLGGFPSSYEQYF
J: TRBJ2-7
V: TRBV7-9
length: 16
size: NA

CDR3: CASSFRGRGPTDTQYF
J: TRBJ2-3
V: TRBV11-2
length: 16
size: NA

CDR3: CASSSRWAGAYEQYF
J: TRBJ2-7
V: TRBV13
length: 15
size: NA

CDR3: CASSEVVGTVYYEQYF
J: TRBJ2-7
V: TRBV2
length: 16
size: NA

CDR3: CASSLGGGSYNEQFF
J: TRBJ2-1
V: TRBV5-6
length: 15
size: NA

CDR3: CAWDREGDTGELFF
J: TRBJ2-2
V: TRBV30
length: 14
size: NA

CDR3: CASSSPAFGAKLFF
J: TRBJ1-4
V: TRBV7-6
length: 14
size: NA

CDR3: CASSQDRGFSYNSPLHF
J: TRBJ1-6
V: TRBV4-1
length: 17
size: NA

CDR3: CASSNYRGAYEQYF
J: TRBJ2-7
V: TRBV11-2
length: 14
size: NA

CDR3: CASSATSGGASRELFF
J: TRBJ2-2
V: TRBV10-2
length: 16
size: NA

CDR3: CASSDEFTEAFF
J: TRBJ1-1
V: TRBV6-1
length: 12
size: NA

CDR3: CAWSGGDTQYF
J: TRBJ2-3
V: TRBV30
length: 11
size: NA

CDR3: CASSQARRGPNTGELFF
J: TRBJ2-2
V: TRBV4-1
length: 17
size: NA

CDR3: CASSPDWEQPQHF
J: TRBJ1-5
V: TRBV5-1
length: 13
size: NA

CDR3: CASSDAGGPTDTQYF
J: TRBJ2-3
V: TRBV10-2
length: 15
size: NA

CDR3: CASSLWTSGTGELFF
J: TRBJ2-2
V: TRBV4-1
length: 15
size: NA

CDR3: CASSDHGQDRNGELFF
J: TRBJ2-2
V: TRBV10-1
length: 16
size: once

CDR3: CATKTGTSTDTQYF
J: TRBJ2-3
V: TRBV19
length: 14
size: NA

CDR3: CASSFGQQETQYF
J: TRBJ2-5
V: TRBV4-2
length: 13
size: NA

CDR3: CASSVERDYNEQFF
J: TRBJ2-1
V: TRBV7-2
length: 14
size: NA

CDR3: CASSQDSKGNQPQHF
J: TRBJ1-5
V: TRBV4-1
length: 15
size: NA

CDR3: CASSMFGYGVSEAFF
J: TRBJ1-1
V: TRBV19
length: 15
size: NA

CDR3: CASSNYPSTGELFF
J: TRBJ2-2
V: TRBV25-1
length: 14
size: NA

CDR3: CASSSFWTRHSQETQYF
J: TRBJ2-5
V: TRBV5-8
length: 17
size: NA

CDR3: CASSYPFSNTEAFF
J: TRBJ1-1
V: TRBV6-8
length: 14
size: NA

CDR3: CASHPVAYSPLHF
J: TRBJ1-6
V: TRBV5-8
length: 13
size: NA

CDR3: CASTLQGTGEKLFF
J: TRBJ1-4
V: TRBV2
length: 14
size: NA

CDR3: CASAPRQGAFYGYTF
J: TRBJ1-2
V: TRBV6-4
length: 15
size: NA

CDR3: CASSQTSWGETQYF
J: TRBJ2-5
V: TRBV11-3
length: 14
size: NA

CDR3: CASSAPTSGVQETQYF
J: TRBJ2-5
V: TRBV2
length: 16
size: NA

CDR3: CASSVNWDTEAFF
J: TRBJ1-1
V: TRBV5-1
length: 13
size: NA

CDR3: CASSYAGELFF
J: TRBJ2-2
V: TRBV5-1
length: 11
size: NA

CDR3: CASSLGGDSYGYTF
J: TRBJ1-2
V: TRBV7-6
length: 14
size: NA

CDR3: CASSGASYGYTF
J: TRBJ1-2
V: TRBV2
length: 12
size: NA

CDR3: CSVYHYEKLFF
J: TRBJ1-4
V: TRBV20-1
length: 11
size: NA

CDR3: CSAGTAKYEQYF
J: TRBJ2-7
V: TRBV29-1
length: 12
size: NA

CDR3: CASSHTSGGRLYNEQFF
J: TRBJ2-1
V: TRBV4-1
length: 17
size: once

CDR3: CASRRTGRETQYF
J: TRBJ2-5
V: TRBV6-1
length: 13
size: NA

CDR3: CASSLFSQGYYGYTF
J: TRBJ1-2
V: TRBV5-8
length: 15
size: NA

CDR3: CASSLVGGRTDTQYF
J: TRBJ2-3
V: TRBV5-8
length: 15
size: NA

CDR3: CAWSIGGNSPLHF
J: TRBJ1-6
V: TRBV30
length: 13
size: NA

CDR3: CASREQPTLYEQYF
J: TRBJ2-7
V: TRBV6-1
length: 14
size: once

CDR3: CASSHDGRGDYGYTF
J: TRBJ1-2
V: TRBV11-2
length: 15
size: NA

CDR3: CASSNGPFTGGNTIYF
J: TRBJ1-3
V: TRBV5-1
length: 16
size: NA